Listed below are T cell receptor beta chains from one sample, sequenced in a study of blood T cell repertoires in COVID-19. Assay used: immunoSEQ multiplex PCR; TCRdb lists only in-frame clones, some missing. Among 110,000 or so clones listed, approximately 87% were seen once. The material sequenced was peripheral blood. These receptor sequences come from a man in his sixties with acute or convalescent COVID-19. The CDR3 runs from the conserved cysteine through the conserved F or W. A D gene is named only where the DNA matches it firmly. The size field is filled for only some rows; it gives once, few, many or a size class.

V	size	D	J	DNA	CDR3
TRBV4-3	.	.	TRBJ1-2	TGCGCCAGCAGCCCGGCTGGAGGGGACTATGGCTACACCTTC	CASSPAGGDYGYTF
TRBV6-2/TRBV6-3	.	.	TRBJ1-5	TGTGCCAGCAGTTACTCGGGCAGCAATCAGCCCCAGCATTTT	CASSYSGSNQPQHF
TRBV7-9	.	.	TRBJ2-5	TGTGCCAGCAGCCCCTCTAGCAGCCAAGAGACCCAGTACTTC	CASSPSSSQETQYF
TRBV7-9	.	.	TRBJ2-7	TGTGCCAGCAGCTTAGCGGAGGGGACCGAGCAGTACTTC	CASSLAEGTEQYF
TRBV19	.	TRBD1	TRBJ2-4	TGTGCCAGTAGTGAGGACAGGGACAACATTCAGTACTTC	CASSEDRDNIQYF
TRBV5-1	.	TRBD2	TRBJ2-7	TGCGCCAGCAGCTTTTCCCCGGGGGGCTACGAGCAGTACTTC	CASSFSPGGYEQYF
TRBV11-1	.	.	TRBJ2-7	TGTGCCAGCAGCGACCTCTTGGACAGCGAGCAGTACTTC	CASSDLLDSEQYF
TRBV6-2/TRBV6-3	.	.	TRBJ1-2	TGTGCCAGCAGTCATGGGCTACTAGAGGACGGCTACACCTTC	CASSHGLLEDGYTF
TRBV6-5	.	TRBD1	TRBJ1-1	TGTGCCAGCAGTTCGTGGACAGGGAACACTGAAGCTTTCTTT	CASSSWTGNTEAFF
TRBV19	.	TRBD2	TRBJ2-7	TGTGCCAGTAAGATTCGCGGGAGCTCCTACGAGCAGTACTTC	CASKIRGSSYEQYF
TRBV5-1	once	TRBD2	TRBJ2-2	TGCGCCAGCAGCCCTGGGGAGGGCAGCACCGGGGAGCTGTTTTTT	CASSPGEGSTGELFF
TRBV5-8	.	.	TRBJ2-2	TGTGCCAGCAGCTTGTGGGGCCCTAGCGGGGAGCTGTTTTTT	CASSLWGPSGELFF
TRBV6-2/TRBV6-3	.	.	TRBJ1-2	TGTGCCAGCAGTGGGGGCACGCTTGGCTACACCTTC	CASSGGTLGYTF
TRBV7-9	.	.	TRBJ1-2	TGTGCCAGCAGCTCGCCTGAGCAGGGGCACTATGGCTACACCTTC	CASSSPEQGHYGYTF
TRBV6-5	.	.	TRBJ2-7	TGTGCCAGCAGTTCGCAGGGATCCTACGAGCAGTACTTC	CASSSQGSYEQYF
TRBV28	.	.	TRBJ2-1	TGTGCCAGCCACGAACAGGGAAGGGGCAATGAGCAGTTCTTC	CASHEQGRGNEQFF
TRBV9	.	.	TRBJ2-5	TGTGCCAGCAGCGTAAGGGGGAGGGCCGTCGAGACCCAGTACTTC	CASSVRGRAVETQYF
TRBV30	.	TRBD2	TRBJ2-1	TGTGCCTGGAGTGTAGGTCCAGCGGGAGTCGATGAGCAGTTCTTC	CAWSVGPAGVDEQFF